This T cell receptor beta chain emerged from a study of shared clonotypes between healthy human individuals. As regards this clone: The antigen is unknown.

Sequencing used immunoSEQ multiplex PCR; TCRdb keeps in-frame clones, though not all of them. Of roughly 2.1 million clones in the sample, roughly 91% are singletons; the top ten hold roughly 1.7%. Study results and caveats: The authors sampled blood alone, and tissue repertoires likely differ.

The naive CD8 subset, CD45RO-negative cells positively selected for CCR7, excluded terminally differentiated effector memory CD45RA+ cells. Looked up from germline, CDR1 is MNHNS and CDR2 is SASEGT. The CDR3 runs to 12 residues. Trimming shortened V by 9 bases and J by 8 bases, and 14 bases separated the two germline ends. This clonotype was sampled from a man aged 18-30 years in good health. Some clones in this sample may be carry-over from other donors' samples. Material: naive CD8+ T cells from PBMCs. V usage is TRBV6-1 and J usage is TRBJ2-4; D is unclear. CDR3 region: CARPREVDIQYF. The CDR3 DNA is TGTGCCAGGCCCAGAGAGGTAGACATTCAGTACTTC.